This TCR beta chain was sequenced for a study of T cell changes during pregnancy in multiple sclerosis. Profiling relied on immunoSEQ multiplex PCR, and the TCRdb table lists in-frame clones only, not all of them. The sample lists under 45,000 clones, approximately 91% occurring once. Deletions cut 0 bases from V and 0 bases from J, with 12 bases between. The CDR3 spans 16 residues. The V gene's germline CDR1 is LNHNV and CDR2 YYDKDF (reference sequence). Source: peripheral blood, taken in the second trimester of pregnancy. The chain carries TRBV15 and TRBJ2-7, with a weak D call TRBD2 (5 bases). This sequence originates from a female donor in good health, enrolled as a control in a pregnancy study. The CDR3 coding sequence is TGTGCCACCAGCAGAGAGCGTCGGCTAGCCTCCTACGAGCAGTACTTC. It yields the protein CATSRERRLASYEQYF.